This T cell receptor beta chain is drawn from a study of memory CD4+ T cells and cytomegalovirus serostatus. The overall study: Of the healthy Belgian adults, eight or nine were CMV seropositive and about two dozen seronegative. Regarding the study as a whole: Median bootstrapped AUC for CMV status was about 0.95 originally, less than 0.93 US-trained. 67 of 164 known CMV-associated TCRbeta sequences appeared in CD4+ memory.

Profiling relied on immunoSEQ multiplex PCR, and the TCRdb table lists in-frame clones only, not all of them. The sample lists about 45,000 clones, less than 85% occurring once. Single viable CD3+CD4+CD8-CD45RO+ cells were sorted as the memory CD4+ T cells. CMV serostatus came from serum IgG against pp150, pp28, p38, p52. The V end was cut by 1 base, the J end by 4 bases, with 8 bases between. Germline assignment: CDR1 SGHVS and CDR2 FQNEAQ. The CDR3 runs 13 residues. Concerning this clone: Its antigen remains unknown.

The specimen was memory CD4+ T cells from blood. The receptor's source is an adult in good health and CMV-seronegative. J is TRBJ2-7 and V is TRBV7-8; D not certain. The CDR3 region is CASSLVPQYEQYF. The CDR3 DNA reads as TGTGCCAGCAGCTTAGTCCCCCAATACGAGCAGTACTTC.